This TCR beta chain was obtained from a study of blood T cell repertoires in COVID-19. Study information: Nucleic acid was either cDNA or gDNA, and it came from T cells, B-cell-depleted T cells, or PBMCs.

From germline, CDR1 is LNHDA and CDR2 SQIVND (reference sequence). The CDR3 is 15 residues long. V was shortened by 4 bases and J by 0 bases, with 10 bases between the two germline ends. Study processing details: Estimated nucleated cell counts came from reference gene primer amplification. Using immunoSEQ multiplex PCR, the repertoire was profiled, and TCRdb retains in-frame clones only, with some absent. For V, J and clone size, that table is used; D and trimming come from the DNA. Here the sample spans some 280,000 clones, 86% being singletons. This clone was detected only a few times. Sequencing used peripheral blood. The genes are TRBV19 and TRBJ1-3; tentative D call: TRBD1 (5 bases). This sequence was found in a woman aged 25 to 39 with active or convalescent COVID-19. The CDR3 spells CASSTTGASGNTIYF. DNA of the CDR3: TGTGCCAGTAGTACCACTGGGGCCTCTGGAAACACCATATATTTT.